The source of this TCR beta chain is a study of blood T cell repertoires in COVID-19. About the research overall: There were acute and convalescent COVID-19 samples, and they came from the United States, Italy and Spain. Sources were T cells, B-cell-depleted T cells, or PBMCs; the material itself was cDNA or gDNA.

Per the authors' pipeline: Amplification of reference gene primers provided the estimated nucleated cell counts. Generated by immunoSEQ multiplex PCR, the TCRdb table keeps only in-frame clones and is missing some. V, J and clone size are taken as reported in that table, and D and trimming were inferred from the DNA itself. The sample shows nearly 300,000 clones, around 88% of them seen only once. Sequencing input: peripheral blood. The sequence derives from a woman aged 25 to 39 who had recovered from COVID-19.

CDR3 nucleotides: TGTGCCAGTAGTAAGTGGACAGGGCTGGGTACAGATACGCAGTATTTT. Its translation is CASSKWTGLGTDTQYF. The rearrangement uses TRBV19 and TRBJ2-3; TRBD1 aligns across 8 bases. J was trimmed by 3 bases and V by 4 bases; bases with no gene match: 9. The CDR3 covers 16 residues. The V gene's germline CDR1 is LNHDA and CDR2 SQIVND (reference sequence).